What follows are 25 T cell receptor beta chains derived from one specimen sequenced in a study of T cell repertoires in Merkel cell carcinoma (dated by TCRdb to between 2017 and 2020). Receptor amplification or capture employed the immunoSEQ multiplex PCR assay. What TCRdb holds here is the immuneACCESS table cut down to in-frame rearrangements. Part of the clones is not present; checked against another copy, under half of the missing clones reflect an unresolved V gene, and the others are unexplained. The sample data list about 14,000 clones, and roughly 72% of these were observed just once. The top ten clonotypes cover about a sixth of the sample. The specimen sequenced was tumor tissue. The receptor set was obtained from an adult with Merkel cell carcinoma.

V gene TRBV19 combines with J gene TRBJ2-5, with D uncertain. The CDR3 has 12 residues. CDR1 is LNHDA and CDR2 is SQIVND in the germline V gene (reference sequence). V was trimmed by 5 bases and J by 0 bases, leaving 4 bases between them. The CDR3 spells CASSPNQETQYF. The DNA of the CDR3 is TGTGCCAGTAGTCCTAACCAAGAGACCCAGTACTTC.

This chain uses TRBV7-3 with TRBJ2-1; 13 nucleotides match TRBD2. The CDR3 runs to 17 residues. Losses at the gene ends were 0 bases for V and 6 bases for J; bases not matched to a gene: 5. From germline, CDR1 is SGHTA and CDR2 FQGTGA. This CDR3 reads CASSLTRTSGGLNEQFF. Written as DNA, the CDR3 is TGTGCCAGCAGCTTAACCAGGACTAGCGGGGGCCTCAATGAGCAGTTCTTC.

The CDR3 region has the DNA TGTGCCAGCAGCTGGGGGAGGGGCCGGGAGCTTGGCTACACCTTC. It is translated as CASSWGRGRELGYTF. The rearrangement joins TRBV7-9 to TRBJ1-2; possible D gene TRBD1, 5 bases. The CDR3 sequence is 15 residues long. V lost 4 bases and J 7 bases, leaving 19 bases between the germline ends. CDR1 and CDR2 from the germline V gene are SEHNR and FQNEAQ (reference sequence).

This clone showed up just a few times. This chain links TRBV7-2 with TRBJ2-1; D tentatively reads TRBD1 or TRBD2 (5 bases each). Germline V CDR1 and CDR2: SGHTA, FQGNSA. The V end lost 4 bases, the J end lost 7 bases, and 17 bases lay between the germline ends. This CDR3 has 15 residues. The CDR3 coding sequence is TGTGCCAGCAGCTCGGAATCGGGACCTTGGAATGAGCAGTTCTTC. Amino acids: CASSSESGPWNEQFF. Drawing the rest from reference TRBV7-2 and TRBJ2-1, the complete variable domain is GAGVSQSPSNKVTEKGKDVELRCDPISGHTALYWYRQSLGQGLEFLIYFQGNSAPDKSGLPSDRFSAERTGGSVSTLTIQRTQQEDSAVYLCASSSESGPWNEQFFGPGTRLTVL.

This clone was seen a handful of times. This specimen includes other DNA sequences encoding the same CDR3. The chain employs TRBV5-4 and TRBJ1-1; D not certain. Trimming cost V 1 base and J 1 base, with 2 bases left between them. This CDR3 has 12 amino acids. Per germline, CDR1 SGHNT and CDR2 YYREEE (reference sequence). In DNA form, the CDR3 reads TGTGCCAGCAGCTTGAGGAACACTGAAGCTTTCTTT. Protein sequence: CASSLRNTEAFF.

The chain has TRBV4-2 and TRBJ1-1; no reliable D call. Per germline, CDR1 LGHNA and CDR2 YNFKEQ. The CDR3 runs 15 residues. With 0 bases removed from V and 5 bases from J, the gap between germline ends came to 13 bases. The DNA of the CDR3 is TGTGCCAGCAGCCAAGACCTGAACTTGGGAACTGAAGCTTTCTTT. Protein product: CASSQDLNLGTEAFF.

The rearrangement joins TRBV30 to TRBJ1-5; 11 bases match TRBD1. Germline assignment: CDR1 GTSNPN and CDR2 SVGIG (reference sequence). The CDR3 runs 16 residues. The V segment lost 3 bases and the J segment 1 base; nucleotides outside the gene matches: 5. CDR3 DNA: TGTGCCTGGAGCCCAAGGGACAGGGGGAGCAATCAGCCCCAGCATTTT. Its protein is CAWSPRDRGSNQPQHF. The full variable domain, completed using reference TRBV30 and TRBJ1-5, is SQTIHQWPATLVQPVGSPLSLECTVEGTSNPNLYWYRQAAGRGLQLLFYSVGIGQISSEVPQNLSASRPQDRQFILSSKKLLLSDSGFYLCAWSPRDRGSNQPQHFGDGTRLSIL.

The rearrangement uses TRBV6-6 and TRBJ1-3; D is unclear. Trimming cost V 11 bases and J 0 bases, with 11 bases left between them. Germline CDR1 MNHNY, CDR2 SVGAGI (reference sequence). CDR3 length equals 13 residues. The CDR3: CAAGGDSGNTIYF. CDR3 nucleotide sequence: TGTGCCGCGGGTGGGGACTCTGGAAACACCATATATTTT.

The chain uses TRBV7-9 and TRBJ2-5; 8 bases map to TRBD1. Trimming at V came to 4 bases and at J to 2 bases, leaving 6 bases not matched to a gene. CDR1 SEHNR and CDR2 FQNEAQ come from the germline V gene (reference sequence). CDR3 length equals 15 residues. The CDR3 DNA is TGTGCCAGCAGCTATCGACAGGGGTGGCAAGAGACCCAGTACTTC. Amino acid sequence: CASSYRQGWQETQYF.

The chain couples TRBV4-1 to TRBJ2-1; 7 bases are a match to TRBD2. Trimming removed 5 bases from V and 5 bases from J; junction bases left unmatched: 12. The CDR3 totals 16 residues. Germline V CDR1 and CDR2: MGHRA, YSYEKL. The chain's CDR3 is CASSDFPGLPDNEQFF. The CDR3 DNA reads TGCGCCAGCAGCGACTTCCCGGGACTACCCGACAATGAGCAGTTCTTC.

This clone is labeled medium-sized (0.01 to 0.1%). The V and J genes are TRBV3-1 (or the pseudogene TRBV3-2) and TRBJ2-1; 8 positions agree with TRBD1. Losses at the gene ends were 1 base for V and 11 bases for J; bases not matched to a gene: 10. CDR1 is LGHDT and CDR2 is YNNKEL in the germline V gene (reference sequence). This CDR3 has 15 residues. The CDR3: CASSQGAGGGRQQFF. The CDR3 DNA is TGTGCCAGCAGCCAAGGGGCAGGGGGCGGACGCCAGCAGTTCTTC.

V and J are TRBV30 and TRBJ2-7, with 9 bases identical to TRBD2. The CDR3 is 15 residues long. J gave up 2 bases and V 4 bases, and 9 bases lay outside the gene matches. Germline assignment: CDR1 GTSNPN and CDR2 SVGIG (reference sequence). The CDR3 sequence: CAWTLAGGRAYEQYF. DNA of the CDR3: TGTGCCTGGACTTTGGCGGGCGGGAGGGCCTACGAGCAGTACTTC.

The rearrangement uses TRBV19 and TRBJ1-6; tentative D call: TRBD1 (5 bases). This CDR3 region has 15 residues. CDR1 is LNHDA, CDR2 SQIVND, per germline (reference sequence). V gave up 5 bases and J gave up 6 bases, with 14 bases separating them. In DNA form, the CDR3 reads TGTGCCAGTAGTTGGGCCAGGGTGAGTAATTCACCCCTCCACTTT. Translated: CASSWARVSNSPLHF.

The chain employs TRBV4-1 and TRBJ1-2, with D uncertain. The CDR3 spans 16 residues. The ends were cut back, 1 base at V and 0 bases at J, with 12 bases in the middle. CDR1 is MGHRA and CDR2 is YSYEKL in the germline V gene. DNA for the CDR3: TGCGCCAGCAGCCAAGCCCCAGGCGGGACTAACTATGGCTACACCTTC. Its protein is CASSQAPGGTNYGYTF.

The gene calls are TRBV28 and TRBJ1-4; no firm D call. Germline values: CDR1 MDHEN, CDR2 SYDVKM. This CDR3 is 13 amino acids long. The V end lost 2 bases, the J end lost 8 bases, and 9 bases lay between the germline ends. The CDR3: CASSLKAQEKLFF. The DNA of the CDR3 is TGTGCCAGCAGTTTAAAGGCCCAAGAAAAACTGTTTTTT.

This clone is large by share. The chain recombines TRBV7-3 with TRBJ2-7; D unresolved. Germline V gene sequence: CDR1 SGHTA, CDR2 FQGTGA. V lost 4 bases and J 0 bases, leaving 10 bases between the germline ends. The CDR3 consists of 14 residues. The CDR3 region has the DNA TGTGCCAGCAGCTACGACGTCGCCTCCTACGAGCAGTACTTC. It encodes CASSYDVASYEQYF.

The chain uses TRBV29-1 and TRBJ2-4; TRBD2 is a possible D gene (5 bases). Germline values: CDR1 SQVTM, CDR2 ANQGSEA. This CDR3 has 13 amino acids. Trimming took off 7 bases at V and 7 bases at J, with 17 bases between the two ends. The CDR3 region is CSAAAGPGNIQYF. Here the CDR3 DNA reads TGCAGCGCTGCGGCGGGTCCCGGGAACATTCAGTACTTC.

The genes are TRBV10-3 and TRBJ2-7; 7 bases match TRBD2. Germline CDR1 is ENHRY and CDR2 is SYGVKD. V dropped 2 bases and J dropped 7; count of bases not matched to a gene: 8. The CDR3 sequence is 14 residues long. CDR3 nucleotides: TGTGCCATCAGTGAGGGCTCGGCGGGGGAAGAGCAGTACTTC. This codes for CAISEGSAGEEQYF.

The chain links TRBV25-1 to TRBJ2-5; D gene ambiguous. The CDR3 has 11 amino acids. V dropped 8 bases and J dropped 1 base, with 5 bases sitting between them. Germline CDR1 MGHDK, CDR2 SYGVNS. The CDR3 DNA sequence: TGTGCCAGCCGGATCCAAGAGACCCAGTACTTC. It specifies CASRIQETQYF.

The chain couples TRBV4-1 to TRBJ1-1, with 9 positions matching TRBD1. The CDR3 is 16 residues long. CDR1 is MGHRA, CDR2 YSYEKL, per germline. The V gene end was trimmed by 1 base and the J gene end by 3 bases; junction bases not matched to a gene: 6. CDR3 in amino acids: CASSQALWTGDTEAFF. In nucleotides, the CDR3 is TGCGCCAGCAGCCAAGCCCTGTGGACAGGGGACACTGAAGCTTTCTTT.

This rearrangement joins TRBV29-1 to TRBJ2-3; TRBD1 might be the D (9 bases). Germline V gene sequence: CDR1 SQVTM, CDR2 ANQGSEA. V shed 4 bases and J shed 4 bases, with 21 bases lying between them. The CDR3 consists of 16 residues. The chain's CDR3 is CSVAQGAGGRADTQYF. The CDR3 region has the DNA TGCAGCGTTGCACAGGGGGCGGGAGGTAGGGCAGATACGCAGTATTTT.

CDR3 in DNA: TGTGCCAGCAGCGTATTAGCGGGGGCGGCAGATACGCAGTATTTT. It yields the protein CASSVLAGAADTQYF. The rearrangement uses TRBV9 and TRBJ2-3, with 9 bases aligning to TRBD2. V shed 1 base, J shed 4 bases, and the junction held 4 bases outside the gene matches. CDR1 and CDR2 from the germline V gene are SGDLS and YYNGEE. The CDR3 runs 15 residues.

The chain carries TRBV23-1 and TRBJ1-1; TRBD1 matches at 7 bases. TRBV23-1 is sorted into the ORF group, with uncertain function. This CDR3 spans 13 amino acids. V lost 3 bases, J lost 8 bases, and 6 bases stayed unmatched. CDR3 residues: CASSHYPTGEAFF. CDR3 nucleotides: TGCGCCAGCAGTCACTACCCGACAGGGGAAGCTTTCTTT.

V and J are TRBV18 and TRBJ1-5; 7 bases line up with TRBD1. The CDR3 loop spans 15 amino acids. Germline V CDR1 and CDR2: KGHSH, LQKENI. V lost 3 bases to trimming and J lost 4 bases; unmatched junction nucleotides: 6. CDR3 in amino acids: CASSPYRGPNQPQHF. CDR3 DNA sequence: TGTGCCAGCTCACCGTACAGGGGACCGAATCAGCCCCAGCATTTT.

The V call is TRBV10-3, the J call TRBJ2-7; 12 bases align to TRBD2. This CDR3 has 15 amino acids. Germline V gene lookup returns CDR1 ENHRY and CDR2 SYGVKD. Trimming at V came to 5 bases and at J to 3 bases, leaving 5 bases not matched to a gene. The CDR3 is CAISRLAGASYEQYF. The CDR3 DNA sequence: TGTGCCATCAGTCGACTAGCGGGGGCCAGCTACGAGCAGTACTTC.